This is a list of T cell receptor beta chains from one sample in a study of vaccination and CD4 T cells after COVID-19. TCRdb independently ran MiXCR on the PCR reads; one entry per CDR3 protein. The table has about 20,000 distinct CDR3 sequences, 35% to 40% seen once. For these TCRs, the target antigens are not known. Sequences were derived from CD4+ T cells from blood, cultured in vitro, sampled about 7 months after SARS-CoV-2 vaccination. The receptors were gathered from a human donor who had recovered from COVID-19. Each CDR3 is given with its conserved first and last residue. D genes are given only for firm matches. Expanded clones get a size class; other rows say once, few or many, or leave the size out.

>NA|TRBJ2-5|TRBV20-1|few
CSAGHALLGETQYF
TGCAGTGCCGGGCATGCCCTTCTGGGGGAGACCCAGTACTTC
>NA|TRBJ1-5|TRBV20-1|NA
CSATRWGSTTDQPQHF
TGCAGTGCTACCAGGTGGGGGAGTACGACAGATCAGCCCCAGCATTTT
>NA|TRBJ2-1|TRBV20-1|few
CGSTRGGVYNEQFF
TGCGGATCCACTAGGGGGGGGGTGTACAATGAGCAGTTCTTC
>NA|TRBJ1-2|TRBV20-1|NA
CSAEAGTDYGYTF
TGCAGTGCTGAAGCCGGGACGGACTATGGCTACACCTTC
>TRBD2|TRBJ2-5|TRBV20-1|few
CSAPRPTSGIQETQYF
TGCAGTGCTCCCCGACCTACTAGCGGGATCCAAGAGACCCAGTACTTC
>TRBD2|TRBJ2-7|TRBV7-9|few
CASSLAGGSGNYEQYF
TGTGCCAGCAGCTTAGCGGGAGGTAGCGGGAACTACGAGCAGTACTTC
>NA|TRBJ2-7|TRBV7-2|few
CASSSKAGVGEQYF
TGTGCCAGCAGCTCCAAGGCCGGTGTTGGGGAGCAGTACTTC
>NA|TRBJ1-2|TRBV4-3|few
CASSQARGYYGYTF
TGCGCCAGCAGCCAAGCGAGGGGCTACTATGGCTACACCTTC
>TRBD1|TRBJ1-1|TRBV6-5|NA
CASSYSKEGAATEAFF
TGTGCCAGCAGTTACTCTAAGGAGGGGGCCGCGACTGAAGCTTTCTTT
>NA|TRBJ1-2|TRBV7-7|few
CASSPIHGGYTF
TGTGCTAGCAGCCCAATACACGGAGGCTACACCTTC
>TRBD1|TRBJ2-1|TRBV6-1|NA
CASRTGTGGMEQFF
TGTGCCAGCAGGACCGGGACAGGGGGGATGGAGCAGTTCTTC
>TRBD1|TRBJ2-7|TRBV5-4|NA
CASSLKGASEQYF
TGTGCCAGCAGCTTAAAGGGGGCAAGCGAGCAGTACTTC
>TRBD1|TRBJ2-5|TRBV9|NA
CASSVGDRGSGTQYF
TGTGCCAGCAGCGTAGGGGACAGGGGGTCAGGGACCCAGTACTTC
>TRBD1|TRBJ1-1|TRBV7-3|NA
CASSSDRGTEAFF
TGTGCCAGCAGCTCGGACAGGGGCACTGAAGCTTTCTTT
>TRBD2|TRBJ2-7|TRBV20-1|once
CSARLPGLAAPGF
TGCAGTGCTAGATTACCGGGACTAGCGGCCCCCGGCTTC
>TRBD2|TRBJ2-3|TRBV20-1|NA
CSAERGGTDTQYF
TGCAGTGCTGAGCGGGGGGGCACAGATACGCAGTATTTT
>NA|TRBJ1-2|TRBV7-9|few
CASSLNNPYGYTF
TGTGCCAGCAGCTTGAACAACCCCTATGGCTACACCTTC
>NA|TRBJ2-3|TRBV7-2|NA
CASSYTSSSTDTQYF
TGTGCCAGCAGCTACACATCGTCTAGCACAGATACGCAGTATTTT
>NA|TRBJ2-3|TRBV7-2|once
CASSLGRATTDTQYF
TGTGCCAGCAGCTTAGGCAGGGCCACCACAGATACGCAGTATTTT
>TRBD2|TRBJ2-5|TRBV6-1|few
CASRRYIETLAGEETQYF
TGTGCCAGCAGGCGGTATATCGAGACCCTAGCGGGGGAAGAGACCCAGTACTTC
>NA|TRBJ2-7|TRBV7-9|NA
CASSLVAGTYEQYF
TGTGCCAGCAGCTTGGTCGCAGGGACCTACGAGCAGTACTTC
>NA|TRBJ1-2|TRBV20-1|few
CSARRGGSGYTF
TGCAGTGCTAGAAGGGGGGGGTCTGGCTACACCTTC
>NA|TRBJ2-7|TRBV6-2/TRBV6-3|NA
CASSSVIRGGYEQYF
TGTGCCAGCAGCTCCGTTATTAGGGGGGGCTACGAGCAGTACTTC
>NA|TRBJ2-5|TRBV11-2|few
CASSLEVGWGTQYF
TGTGCCAGCAGCTTAGAGGTGGGCTGGGGGACCCAGTACTTC
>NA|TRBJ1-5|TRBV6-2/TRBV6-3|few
CASSSPGGHLGYQPQHF
TGTGCCAGCAGTTCTCCCGGGGGACACTTGGGTTATCAGCCCCAGCATTTT
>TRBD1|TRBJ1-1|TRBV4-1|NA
CASSQRPGGREAFF
TGCGCCAGCAGCCAACGACCAGGGGGACGGGAAGCTTTCTTT
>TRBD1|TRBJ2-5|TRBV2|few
CAGQGAGETQYF
TGTGCCGGCCAGGGGGCTGGGGAGACCCAGTACTTC
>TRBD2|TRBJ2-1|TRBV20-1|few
CSARDPVVAGSSYNEQFF
TGCAGTGCTAGAGATCCCGTGGTAGCGGGAAGCTCCTACAATGAGCAGTTCTTC
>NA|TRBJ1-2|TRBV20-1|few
CSASFRGDRNYGYTF
TGCAGTGCTAGTTTCAGGGGTGATAGGAACTATGGCTACACCTTC
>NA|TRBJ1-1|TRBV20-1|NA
CSAVSGNTETFF
TGCAGTGCTGTCTCAGGGAACACTGAAACTTTCTTT
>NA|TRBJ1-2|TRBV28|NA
CASSSGGYGYGYTF
TGTGCCAGCAGTTCAGGAGGGTACGGATATGGCTACACCTTC
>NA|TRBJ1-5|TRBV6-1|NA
CASSEERTTAQHF
TGTGCCAGCAGTGAAGAGCGAACCACAGCCCAGCATTTT
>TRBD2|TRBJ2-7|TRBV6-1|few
CASSENVAGVGEQYF
TGTGCCAGCAGTGAGAATGTAGCGGGAGTGGGTGAGCAGTACTTC
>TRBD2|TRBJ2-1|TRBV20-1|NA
CSARASGGAAYNEQFF
TGCAGTGCTAGAGCTAGCGGGGGGGCTGCCTACAATGAGCAGTTCTTC
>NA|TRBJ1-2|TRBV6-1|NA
CASRQGTGYTF
TGTGCCAGCAGGCAGGGTACTGGCTACACCTTC
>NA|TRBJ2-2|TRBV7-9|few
CASSFSGDTGELFF
TGTGCCAGCAGCTTTTCGGGGGACACCGGGGAGCTGTTTTTT
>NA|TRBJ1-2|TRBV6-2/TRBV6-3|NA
CASRKPGIYGYTF
TGTGCCAGCAGGAAGCCAGGGATCTATGGCTACACCTTC
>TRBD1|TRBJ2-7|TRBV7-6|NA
CASSFAGTGLYEQYF
TGTGCCAGCAGCTTCGCCGGGACAGGACTCTACGAGCAGTACTTC
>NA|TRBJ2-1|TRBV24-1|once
CATSDPTAGSYNEQFF
TGTGCCACCAGTGATCCAACAGCGGGCTCCTACAATGAGCAGTTCTTC
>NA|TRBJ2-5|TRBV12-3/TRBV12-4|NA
CASSFGPIETQYF
TGTGCCAGCAGTTTTGGGCCTATTGAGACCCAGTACTTC
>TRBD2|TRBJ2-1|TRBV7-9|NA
CASSFGAGTYNEQFF
TGTGCCAGCAGCTTTGGAGCGGGGACCTACAATGAGCAGTTCTTC
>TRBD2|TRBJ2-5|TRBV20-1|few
CSAGTNLETQYF
TGCAGTGCCGGGACTAACTTAGAGACCCAGTACTTC
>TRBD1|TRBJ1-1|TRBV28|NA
CASSPGGRITEAFF
TGTGCCAGCAGTCCAGGGGGCCGTATCACTGAAGCTTTCTTT
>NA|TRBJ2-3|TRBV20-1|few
CSASPPPLTDTQYF
TGCAGTGCTTCCCCCCCCCCACTCACAGATACGCAGTATTTT
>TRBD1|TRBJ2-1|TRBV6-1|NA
CASGQTGGGIYNEQFF
TGTGCCAGCGGCCAGACAGGGGGCGGGATCTACAATGAGCAGTTCTTC
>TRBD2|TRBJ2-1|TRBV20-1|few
CSARETSGLVYEQFF
TGCAGTGCTAGAGAAACTAGCGGACTAGTGTATGAGCAGTTCTTC